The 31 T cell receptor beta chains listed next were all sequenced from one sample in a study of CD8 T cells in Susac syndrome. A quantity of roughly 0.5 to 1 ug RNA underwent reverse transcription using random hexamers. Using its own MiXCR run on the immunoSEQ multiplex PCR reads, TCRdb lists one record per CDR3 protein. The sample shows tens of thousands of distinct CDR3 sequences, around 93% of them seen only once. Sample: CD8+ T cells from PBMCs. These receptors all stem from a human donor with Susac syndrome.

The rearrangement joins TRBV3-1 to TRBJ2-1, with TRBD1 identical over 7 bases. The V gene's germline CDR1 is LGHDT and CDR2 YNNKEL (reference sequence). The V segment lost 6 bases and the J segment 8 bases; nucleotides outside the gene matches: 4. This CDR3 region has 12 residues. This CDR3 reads CASSNGQDEQFF. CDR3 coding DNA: TGTGCCAGCAGTAATGGACAGGATGAGCAGTTCTTC.

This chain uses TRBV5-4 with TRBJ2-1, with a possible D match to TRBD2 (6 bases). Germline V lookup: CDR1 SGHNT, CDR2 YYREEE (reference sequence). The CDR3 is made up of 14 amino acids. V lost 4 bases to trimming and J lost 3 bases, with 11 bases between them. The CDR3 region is CASSHDGGYNEQFF. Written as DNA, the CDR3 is TGTGCCAGCAGCCATGACGGGGGCTACAATGAGCAGTTCTTC.

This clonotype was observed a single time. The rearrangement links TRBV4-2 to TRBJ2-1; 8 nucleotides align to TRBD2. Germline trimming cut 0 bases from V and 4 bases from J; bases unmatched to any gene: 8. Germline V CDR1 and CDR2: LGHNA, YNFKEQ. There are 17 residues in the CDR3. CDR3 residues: CASSQDRERGTYNEQFF. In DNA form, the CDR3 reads TGTGCCAGCAGCCAAGATAGAGAGCGGGGGACATACAATGAGCAGTTCTTC.

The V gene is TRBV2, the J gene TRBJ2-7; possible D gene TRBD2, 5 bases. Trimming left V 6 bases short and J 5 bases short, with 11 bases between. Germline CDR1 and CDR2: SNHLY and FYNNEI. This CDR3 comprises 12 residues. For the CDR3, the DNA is TGTGCCAGCAGACTAGTGCCCCACGAGCAGTACTTC. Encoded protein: CASRLVPHEQYF.

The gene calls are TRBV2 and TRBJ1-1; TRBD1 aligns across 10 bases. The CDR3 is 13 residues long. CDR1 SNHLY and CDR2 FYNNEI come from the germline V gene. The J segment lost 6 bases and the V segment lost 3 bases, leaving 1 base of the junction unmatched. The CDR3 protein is CASSEGTGAEAFF. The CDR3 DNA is TGTGCCAGCAGTGAGGGGACAGGGGCTGAAGCTTTCTTT. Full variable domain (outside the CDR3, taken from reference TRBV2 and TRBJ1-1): EPEVTQTPSHQVTQMGQEVILRCVPISNHLYFYWYRQILGQKVEFLVSFYNNEISEKSEIFDDQFSVERPDGSNFTLKIRSTKLEDSAMYFCASSEGTGAEAFFGQGTRLTVV.

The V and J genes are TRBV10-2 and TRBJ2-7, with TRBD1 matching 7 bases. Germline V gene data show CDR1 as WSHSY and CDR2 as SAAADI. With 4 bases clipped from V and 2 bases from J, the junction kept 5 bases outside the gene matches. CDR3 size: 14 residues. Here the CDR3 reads CASSVSQGTYEQYF. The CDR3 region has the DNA TGCGCCAGCAGTGTTTCACAGGGGACCTACGAGCAGTACTTC.

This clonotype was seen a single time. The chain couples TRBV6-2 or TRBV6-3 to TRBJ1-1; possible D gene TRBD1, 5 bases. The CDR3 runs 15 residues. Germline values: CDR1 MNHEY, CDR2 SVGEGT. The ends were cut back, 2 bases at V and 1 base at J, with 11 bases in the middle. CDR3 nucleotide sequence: TGTGCCAGCAGTTACATTGGACAACCGAACACTGAAGCTTTCTTT. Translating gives CASSYIGQPNTEAFF.

The CDR3 DNA follows: TGTGCCAGCAGCGTATACTCGACAGGGACCTACAATGAGCAGTTCTTC. Its translation is CASSVYSTGTYNEQFF. This chain uses TRBV9 with TRBJ2-1, with 7 bases matching TRBD1. The germline CDR1 and CDR2 sequences are SGDLS and YYNGEE. V was pared by 1 base and J by 2 bases, with 6 bases of the junction left unmatched. The length of the CDR3 is 16 residues.

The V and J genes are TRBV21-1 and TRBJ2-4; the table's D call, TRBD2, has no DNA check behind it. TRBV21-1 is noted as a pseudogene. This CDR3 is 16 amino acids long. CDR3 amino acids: CARVETKQGPKNIQYF. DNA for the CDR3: TGTGCCCGAGTGGAAACCAAGCAGGGCCCCAAAAACATTCAGTACTTC.

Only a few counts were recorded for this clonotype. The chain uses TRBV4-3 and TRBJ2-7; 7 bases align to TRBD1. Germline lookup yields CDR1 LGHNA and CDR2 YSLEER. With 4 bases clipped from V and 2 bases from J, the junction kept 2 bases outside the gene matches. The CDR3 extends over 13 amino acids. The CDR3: CASSPGQAYEQYF. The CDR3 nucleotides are TGCGCCAGCAGCCCCGGACAGGCCTACGAGCAGTACTTC.

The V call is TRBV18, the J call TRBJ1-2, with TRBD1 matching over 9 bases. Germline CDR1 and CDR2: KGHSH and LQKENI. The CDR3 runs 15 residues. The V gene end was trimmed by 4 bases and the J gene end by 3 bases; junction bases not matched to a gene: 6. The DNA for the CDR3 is TGTGCCAGCTCACTTCAACAGGGGGCTGACTATGGCTACACCTTC. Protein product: CASSLQQGADYGYTF. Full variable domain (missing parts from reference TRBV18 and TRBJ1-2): NAGVMQNPRHLVRRRGQEARLRCSPMKGHSHVYWYRQLPEEGLKFMVYLQKENIIDESGMPKERFSAEFPKEGPSILRIQQVVRGDSAAYFCASSLQQGADYGYTFGSGTRLTVV.

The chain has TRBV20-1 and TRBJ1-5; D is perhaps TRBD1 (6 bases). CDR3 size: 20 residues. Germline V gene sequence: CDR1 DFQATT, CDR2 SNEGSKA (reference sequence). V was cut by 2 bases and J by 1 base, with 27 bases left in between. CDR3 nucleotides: TGCAGTGCTAGACAGGGTCCGAGACAGGAAAGCAGGTGGAGCAATCAGCCCCAGCATTTT. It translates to CSARQGPRQESRWSNQPQHF.

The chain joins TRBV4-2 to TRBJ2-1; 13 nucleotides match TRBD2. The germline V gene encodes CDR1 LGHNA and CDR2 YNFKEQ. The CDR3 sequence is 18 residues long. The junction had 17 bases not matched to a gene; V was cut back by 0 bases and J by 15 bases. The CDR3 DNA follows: TGTGCCAGCAGCCAAGAAGGGGAGACTAGCGGGGGGAATAAAGGGCTGTTCTTC. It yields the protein CASSQEGETSGGNKGLFF.

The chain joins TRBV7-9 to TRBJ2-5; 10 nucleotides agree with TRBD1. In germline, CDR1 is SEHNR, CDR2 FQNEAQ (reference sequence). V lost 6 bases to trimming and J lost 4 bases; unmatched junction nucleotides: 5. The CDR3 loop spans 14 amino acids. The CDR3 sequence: CASRAGTGVETQYF. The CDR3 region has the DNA TGTGCCAGCAGGGCGGGGACAGGGGTAGAGACCCAGTACTTC.

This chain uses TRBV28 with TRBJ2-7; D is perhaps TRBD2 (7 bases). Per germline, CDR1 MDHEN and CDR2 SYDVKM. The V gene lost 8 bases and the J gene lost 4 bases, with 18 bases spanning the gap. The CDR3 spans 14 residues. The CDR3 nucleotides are TGTGCCAGCTCGCGTGGGGGGGCGGAATACGAGCAGTACTTC. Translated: CASSRGGAEYEQYF.

The CDR3 is CASSPKMGLAGVTYNEQFF. CDR3 sequence (DNA): TGCGCCAGCAGCCCGAAAATGGGACTAGCGGGGGTAACCTACAATGAGCAGTTCTTC. The V and J genes are TRBV4-3 and TRBJ2-1; 14 nucleotides align to TRBD2. Germline V CDR1 and CDR2: LGHNA, YSLEER. V shed 4 bases and J 2 bases; nucleotides not matched to a gene: 10. The CDR3 contains 19 residues.

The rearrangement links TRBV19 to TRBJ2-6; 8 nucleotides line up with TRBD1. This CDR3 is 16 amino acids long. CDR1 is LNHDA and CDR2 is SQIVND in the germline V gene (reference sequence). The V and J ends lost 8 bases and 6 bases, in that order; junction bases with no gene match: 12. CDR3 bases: TGTGCCAGTCGACGTATGCAGGGGGCAGTGGCCAACGTCCTGACTTTC. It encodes CASRRMQGAVANVLTF.

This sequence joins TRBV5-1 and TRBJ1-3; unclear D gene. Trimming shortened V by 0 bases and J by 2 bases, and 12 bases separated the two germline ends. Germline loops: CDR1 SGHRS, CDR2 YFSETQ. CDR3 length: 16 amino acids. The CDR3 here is CASSLGDKSAGNTIYF. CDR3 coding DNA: TGCGCCAGCAGCTTGGGTGACAAAAGCGCTGGAAACACCATATATTTT. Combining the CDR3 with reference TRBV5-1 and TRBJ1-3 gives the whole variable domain KAGVTQTPRYLIKTRGQQVTLSCSPISGHRSVSWYQQTPGQGLQFLFEYFSETQRNKGNFPGRFSGRQFSNSRSEMNVSTLELGDSALYLCASSLGDKSAGNTIYFGEGSWLTVV.

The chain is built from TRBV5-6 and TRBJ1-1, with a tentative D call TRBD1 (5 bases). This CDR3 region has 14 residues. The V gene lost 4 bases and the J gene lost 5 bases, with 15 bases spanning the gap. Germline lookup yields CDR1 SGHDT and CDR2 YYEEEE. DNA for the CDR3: TGTGCCAGCAGCGGTATGACAGAGGGAACTGAAGCTTTCTTT. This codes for CASSGMTEGTEAFF.

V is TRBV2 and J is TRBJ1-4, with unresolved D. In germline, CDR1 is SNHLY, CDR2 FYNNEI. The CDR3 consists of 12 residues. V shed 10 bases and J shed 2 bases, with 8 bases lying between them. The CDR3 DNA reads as TGTGCCACCGAAGAGACTAATGAAAAACTGTTTTTT. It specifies CATEETNEKLFF.

The CDR3 sequence: CSAIHPGTRTFYSNQPQHF. CDR3 nucleotides: TGCAGTGCCATCCACCCCGGGACACGTACCTTTTATAGCAATCAGCCCCAGCATTTT. The chain carries TRBV20-1 and TRBJ1-5, with D maybe TRBD1 (6 bases). V was clipped by 6 bases and J by 0 bases, with 27 bases between them. The CDR3 sequence is 19 residues long. Germline V CDR1 and CDR2: DFQATT, SNEGSKA (reference sequence).

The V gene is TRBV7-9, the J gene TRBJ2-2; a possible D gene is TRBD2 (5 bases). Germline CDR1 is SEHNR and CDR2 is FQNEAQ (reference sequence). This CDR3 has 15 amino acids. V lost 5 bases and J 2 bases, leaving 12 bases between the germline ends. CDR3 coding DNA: TGTGCCAGCAGCCAAGGACTCCTCAACACCGGGGAGCTGTTTTTT. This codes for CASSQGLLNTGELFF. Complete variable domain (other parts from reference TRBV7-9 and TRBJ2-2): DTGVSQNPRHKITKRGQNVTFRCDPISEHNRLYWYRQTLGQGPEFLTYFQNEAQLEKSRLLSDRFSAERPKGSFSTLEIQRTEQGDSAMYLCASSQGLLNTGELFFGEGSRLTVL.

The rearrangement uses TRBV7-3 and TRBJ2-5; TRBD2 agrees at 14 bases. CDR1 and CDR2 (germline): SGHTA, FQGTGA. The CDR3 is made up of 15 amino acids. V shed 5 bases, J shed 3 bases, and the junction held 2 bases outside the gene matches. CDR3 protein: CASSKGLAGEETQYF. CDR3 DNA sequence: TGTGCCAGCAGCAAGGGACTAGCGGGGGAAGAGACCCAGTACTTC.

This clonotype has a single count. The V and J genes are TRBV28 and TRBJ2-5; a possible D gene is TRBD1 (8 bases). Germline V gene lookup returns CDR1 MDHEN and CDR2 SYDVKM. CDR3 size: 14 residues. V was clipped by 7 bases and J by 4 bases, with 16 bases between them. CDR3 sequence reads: CASIKDREGETQYF. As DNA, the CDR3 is TGTGCCAGCATCAAGGACAGGGAGGGAGAGACCCAGTACTTC.

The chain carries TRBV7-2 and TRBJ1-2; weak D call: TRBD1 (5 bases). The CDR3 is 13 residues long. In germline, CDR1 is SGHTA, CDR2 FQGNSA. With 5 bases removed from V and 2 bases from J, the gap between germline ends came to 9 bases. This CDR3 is CASSVDRNYGYTF. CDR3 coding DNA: TGTGCCAGCAGCGTAGACAGAAACTATGGCTACACCTTC.

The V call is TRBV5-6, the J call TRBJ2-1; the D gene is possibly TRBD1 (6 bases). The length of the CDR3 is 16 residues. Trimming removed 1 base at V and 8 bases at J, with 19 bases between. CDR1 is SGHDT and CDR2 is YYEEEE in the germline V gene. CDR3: CASSLNFVQGSYEQFF. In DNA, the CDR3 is TGTGCCAGCAGCTTGAATTTTGTGCAGGGGTCTTATGAGCAGTTCTTC.

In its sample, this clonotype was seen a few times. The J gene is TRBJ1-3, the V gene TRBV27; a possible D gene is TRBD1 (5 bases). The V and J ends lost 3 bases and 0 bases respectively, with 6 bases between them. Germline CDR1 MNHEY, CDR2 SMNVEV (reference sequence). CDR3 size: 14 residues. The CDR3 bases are TGTGCCAGCAGTTTGCAGGGCTCTGGAAACACCATATATTTT. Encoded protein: CASSLQGSGNTIYF.

Written as DNA, the CDR3 is TGTGCCAGCAGTTACAGGGGCGATGAGCAGTTCTTC. Protein product: CASSYRGDEQFF. The rearrangement uses TRBV12-3 or TRBV12-4 and TRBJ2-1, with 7 bases lining up with TRBD1. V lost 4 bases, J lost 8 bases, and 2 bases stayed unmatched. The CDR3 has 12 residues.

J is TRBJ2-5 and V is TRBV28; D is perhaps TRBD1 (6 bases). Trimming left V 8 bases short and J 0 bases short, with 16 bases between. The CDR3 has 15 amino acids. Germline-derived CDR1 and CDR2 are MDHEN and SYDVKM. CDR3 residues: CASGSTDRNQETQYF. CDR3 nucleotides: TGTGCCAGCGGCAGTACCGACAGGAACCAAGAGACCCAGTACTTC.

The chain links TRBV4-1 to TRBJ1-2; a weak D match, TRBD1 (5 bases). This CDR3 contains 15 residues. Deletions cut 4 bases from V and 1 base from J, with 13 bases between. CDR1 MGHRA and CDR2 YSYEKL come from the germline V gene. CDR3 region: CASSPGHTFNYGYTF. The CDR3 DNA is TGCGCCAGCAGCCCCGGACATACCTTTAACTATGGCTACACCTTC.

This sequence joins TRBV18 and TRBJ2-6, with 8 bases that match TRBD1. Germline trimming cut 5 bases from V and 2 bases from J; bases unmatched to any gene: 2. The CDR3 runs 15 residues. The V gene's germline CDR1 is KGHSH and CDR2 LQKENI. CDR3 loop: CASSDRGAGANVLTF. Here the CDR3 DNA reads TGTGCCAGCTCAGACAGGGGAGCTGGGGCCAACGTCCTGACTTTC.